Below, 20 T cell receptor delta chains from the same sample are listed, as sequenced in a study of gamma-delta T cells after stem cell transplantation. TCRdb redid clone calling on the RT-PCR reads using CATT. This table has 12,000 or so delta-chain clones, over 1% appearing once. Sample: gamma-delta T cells. These receptors came from a human donor. It is not recorded whose cells these are; they may come from a transplant donor.

The table lists this clone with a few counts. The chain carries TRDV2 and TRDJ1, with TRDD3 matching over 11 bases. Trimming at V came to 2 bases and at J to 3 bases, leaving 16 bases not matched to a gene. The V gene's germline CDR1 is GEAIGNYY and CDR2 EKD. This CDR3 contains 19 residues. CDR3: CACDKLGDTRPGVADKLIF. The CDR3 bases are TGTGCCTGTGACAAGCTGGGGGATACAAGGCCAGGTGTGGCCGATAAACTCATCTTT.

Sample share makes this clone medium-sized. CDR3 protein: CACDDITGGFTDKLIF. The DNA of the CDR3 is TGTGCCTGTGACGATATTACTGGGGGATTCACCGATAAACTCATCTTT. V gene TRDV2 combines with J gene TRDJ1; 10 bases agree with TRDD3. Unmatched junction bases numbered 7, after V lost 3 bases and J lost 1 base. Germline assignment: CDR1 GEAIGNYY and CDR2 EKD. The CDR3 extends over 16 amino acids.

This clone was detected a few times. This chain joins TRDV2 and TRDJ3; 13 bases line up with TRDD3. CDR1 GEAIGNYY and CDR2 EKD come from the germline V gene. This CDR3 comprises 21 residues. The V gene end was trimmed by 0 bases and the J gene end by 0 bases; junction bases not matched to a gene: 7. The CDR3 nucleotides read TGTGCCTGTGACACCGTGGAACTGGGGGATACGGACTCCTGGGACACCCGACAGATGTTTTTC. It translates to CACDTVELGDTDSWDTRQMFF.

This clone was detected many times. The CDR3 loop is CACDRLLGDKGTDKLIF. The CDR3 DNA reads as TGTGCCTGTGACCGTCTACTGGGGGATAAAGGAACCGATAAACTCATCTTT. This chain uses TRDV2 with TRDJ1, with TRDD3 identical over 11 bases. With 3 bases clipped from V and 2 bases from J, the junction kept 10 bases outside the gene matches. This CDR3 spans 17 amino acids. Germline loops: CDR1 GEAIGNYY, CDR2 EKD.

This clone has only a few counts. This could be a read error, since a much larger clone is one nucleotide away. Other DNA sequences in this sample translate to the same CDR3. In DNA, the CDR3 is TGTGCCTGCGACCAAATCGTCCGGGGGATACACACCGATAAACTCATCTTT. It specifies CACDQIVRGIHTDKLIF. This chain joins TRDV2 and TRDJ1; 9 nucleotides match TRDD3. The germline CDR1 and CDR2 sequences are GEAIGNYY and EKD. The CDR3 has 17 residues. The ends lost 7 bases at V and 0 bases at J; junction bases unmatched: 14.

Remarks on this clone: The protein TCRdb lists belongs to a much larger clone and differs from this DNA's translation at residue 8, which points to a read error; the protein shown is made from the DNA. This sequence joins TRDV2 and TRDJ3, with D perhaps matching TRDD3 (5 bases). This CDR3 contains 20 residues. The germline V and J ends were trimmed by 0 bases and 0 bases, with 17 bases remaining between them. CDR1 is GEAIGNYY, CDR2 EKD, per germline. The CDR3: CACDTGGSQSSSWDTRQMFF. CDR3 in DNA: TGTGCCTGTGACACCGGGGGTTCCCAATCCAGCTCCTGGGACACCCGACAGATGTTTTTC.

This clone was seen only a few times. The mismatch at residue 8 between this DNA's translation and the TCRdb protein of a much larger clone likely reflects a read error; the protein shown is translated from the DNA. The chain couples TRDV2 to TRDJ1; the D gene is possibly TRDD3 (6 bases). The V gene lost 1 base and the J gene lost 9 bases, with 23 bases spanning the gap. Germline V gene data show CDR1 as GEAIGNYY and CDR2 as EKD. The CDR3 has 16 amino acids. CDR3 DNA: TGTGCCTGTGACACTCTACTGGAGGATACAACTGAAGAACTCATCTTT. Its protein product is CACDTLLEDTTEELIF.

Points on this clone: For this DNA, TCRdb reports the protein of a much larger clone, which diverges at residue 13, most likely from a read error; the protein presented here is translated directly from the DNA. V is TRDV2 and J is TRDJ1; 10 bases agree with TRDD3. Looked up from germline, CDR1 is GEAIGNYY and CDR2 is EKD. The CDR3 has 15 amino acids. CDR3 protein: CACDPWGIVTDKPIF. CDR3 nucleotides: TGTGCCTGTGACCCCTGGGGGATAGTCACCGATAAACCCATCTTT.

By sample share, this clone is medium-sized (0.01 to 0.1%). The V gene is TRDV2, the J gene TRDJ1; the match to TRDD3 covers 8 bases. The CDR3 covers 15 residues. The V gene end was trimmed by 0 bases and the J gene end by 3 bases; junction bases not matched to a gene: 5. Germline lookup yields CDR1 GEAIGNYY and CDR2 EKD. This chain's CDR3 is CACDTWGINPDKLIF. DNA of the CDR3: TGTGCCTGTGACACCTGGGGGATCAACCCCGATAAACTCATCTTT.

This clone turned up a few times. This probably arose from a read error, given a far larger clone one base away. Other DNA sequences in this sample translate to the same CDR3. V is TRDV2 and J is TRDJ1; tentatively, D is TRDD3 (5 bases). The ends were cut back, 0 bases at V and 8 bases at J, with 24 bases in the middle. The germline V gene encodes CDR1 GEAIGNYY and CDR2 EKD. The CDR3 has 17 amino acids. This CDR3 is CACDTVEGIRQTQKLIF. The CDR3 DNA sequence: TGTGCCTGTGACACCGTAGAGGGAATACGCCAGACTCAAAAACTCATCTTT.

This clone has more than one count but fewer than ten. Translating this DNA gives a protein that differs at residue 7 from the TCRdb one, which belongs to a much larger clone; a read error is likely, and the protein shown is this translation. The chain has TRDV2 and TRDJ1, with TRDD3 matching over 11 bases. Germline CDR1 and CDR2: GEAIGNYY and EKD. The V gene end was trimmed by 3 bases and the J gene end by 2 bases; junction bases not matched to a gene: 13. This CDR3 region has 18 residues. CDR3 sequence (DNA): TGTGCCTGTGACTCCGTTATTGGGGGATACGCAAGGACCGATAAACTCATCTTT. This translates into CACDSVIGGYARTDKLIF.

This clone turned up a few times. Given a far larger clone just one base away, this is likely a sequencing read error. V and J are TRDV2 and TRDJ1, with 12 bases identical to TRDD3. Germline CDR1 and CDR2: GEAIGNYY and EKD. The CDR3 consists of 18 residues. CDR3: CARDTVPTGGYSTDKLIF. Here the CDR3 DNA reads TGTGCCCGTGACACCGTCCCAACTGGGGGATACTCTACCGATAAACTCATCTTT.

This clone came up many times. The J gene is TRDJ1, the V gene TRDV2; 13 bases are shared with TRDD3. The germline V gene has CDR1 GEAIGNYY and CDR2 EKD. J gave up 2 bases and V 7 bases, and 15 bases lay outside the gene matches. This CDR3 region has 18 residues. The CDR3 DNA reads TGTGCCTGCGAATCCCTCAACTGGGGGATACGCGTAACCGATAAACTCATCTTT. Its protein product is CACESLNWGIRVTDKLIF.

The table lists this clone with a few counts. The genes are TRDV2 and TRDJ1; 10 nucleotides align to TRDD3. The length of the CDR3 is 18 residues. The V gene end was trimmed by 3 bases and the J gene end by 3 bases; junction bases not matched to a gene: 15. The germline gives CDR1 GEAIGNYY, CDR2 EKD. CDR3 residues: CACDSLTGDTRRADKLIF. The CDR3 nucleotides read TGTGCCTGTGACTCCCTGACGGGGGATACGCGGAGGGCCGATAAACTCATCTTT.

As concerns this clone: A far bigger clonotype differs at one base, so this is likely a read error. Other DNA sequences in the same sample also yield this CDR3. The chain recombines TRDV2 with TRDJ1; 12 nucleotides line up with TRDD3. This CDR3 is built from 18 residues. Trimming at V came to 3 bases and at J to 1 base, leaving 11 bases not matched to a gene. Germline CDR1 GEAIGNYY, CDR2 EKD. The CDR3 DNA reads TGTGCCTGTGACGCCGTACTGGGGGATACTGATGGCACCGATAAACTCATCTTT. Protein sequence: CACDAVLGDTDGTDKLIF.

In its sample, this clone ranks as medium-sized. Additional DNA sequences in this sample encode the identical CDR3. The chain links TRDV2 to TRDJ1; 12 bases match TRDD3. CDR3 size: 16 residues. V lost 3 bases to trimming and J lost 2 bases; unmatched junction nucleotides: 6. Germline CDR1 reads GEAIGNYY; CDR2 reads EKD. The CDR3 sequence: CACDPLGDTKTDKLIF. CDR3 nucleotide sequence: TGTGCCTGTGACCCACTGGGGGATACTAAGACCGATAAACTCATCTTT.

About this clone itself: The TCRdb protein comes from a much larger clone and disagrees with this DNA's translation at residue 10, likely due to a read error; the protein given here is derived from the DNA. The J gene is TRDJ1, the V gene TRDV2, with 8 bases aligning to TRDD3. The CDR3 has 16 residues. Germline V gene lookup returns CDR1 GEAIGNYY and CDR2 EKD. The V segment lost 4 bases and the J segment 0 bases; nucleotides outside the gene matches: 9. The CDR3 reads CACELLGASHTDKLIF. CDR3 DNA sequence: TGTGCCTGTGAATTACTGGGGGCCTCGCACACCGATAAACTCATCTTT.

This clone occurred many times. The chain uses TRDV2 and TRDJ1, with 7 bases fitting TRDD3. Germline lookup yields CDR1 GEAIGNYY and CDR2 EKD. Trimming at V came to 0 bases and at J to 1 base, leaving 7 bases not matched to a gene. The CDR3 is 16 residues long. Here the CDR3 reads CACDTGWGNSTDKLIF. For the CDR3, the DNA is TGTGCCTGTGACACCGGGTGGGGGAACTCCACCGATAAACTCATCTTT.

Of note for this clone: TCRdb's entry gives the protein of a much larger clone, which mismatches this DNA's translation at residue 11, likely from a read error; the protein reported here is translated from the DNA. The chain has TRDV2 and TRDJ1; no clear D. There are 16 residues in the CDR3. Germline lookup yields CDR1 GEAIGNYY and CDR2 EKD. Trimming shortened V by 0 bases and J by 3 bases, and 16 bases separated the two germline ends. CDR3 nucleotides: TGTGCCTGTGACACCGTAGACCCTATGTACGCCGATAAACTCATCTTT. It specifies CACDTVDPMYADKLIF.

This clone appeared a few times. A much larger clone is a single base away; this may be a read error. Other DNA sequences in the same sample also yield this CDR3. The chain couples TRDV2 to TRDJ1; the match to TRDD3 covers 9 bases. Germline V gene sequence: CDR1 GEAIGNYY, CDR2 EKD. This CDR3 spans 16 amino acids. Germline trimming cut 7 bases from V and 0 bases from J; bases unmatched to any gene: 11. The CDR3 nucleotides are TGTGCCTGCGACCGACTGGGGGACCCGTACACCGATAAACTCATCTTT. Translated, it gives CACDRLGDPYTDKLIF.